One and the same sample provided the 10 T cell receptor beta chains below, sequenced in a study of T-cell reconstitution after alpha-beta-depleted transplantation in children. Library preparation (for TCRbeta) was performed with unique molecular identifiers. TCRdb used MiXCR to reprocess the PCR reads, holding one entry per CDR3 protein. The data contain more than 400,000 distinct CDR3 sequences, roughly 11% of them singletons. The material was PBMCs, mostly from graft donor cells, obtained 180 days after TCRalphabeta/CD19-depleted stem cell transplant. These receptors were obtained from a female patient aged 2-15 years who had a stem cell transplant for aplastic anemia, so the T cells may come from the graft donor.

Only a few counts were recorded for this clonotype. The genes are TRBV7-2 and TRBJ2-7, with D perhaps TRBD1 (5 bases). The V gene lost 1 base and the J gene lost 2 bases, with 9 bases spanning the gap. Germline CDR1 SGHTA, CDR2 FQGNSA. The CDR3 loop spans 14 amino acids. Written as DNA, the CDR3 is TGTGCCAGCAGCTTAGTTCAGGGAACCTACGAGCAGTACTTC. Translation: CASSLVQGTYEQYF.

The chain recombines TRBV5-1 with TRBJ2-3; possible D gene TRBD2, 5 bases. Trimming took 3 bases from V and 4 from J, leaving 21 bases between them. The CDR3 sequence is 17 residues long. Germline CDR1 SGHRS, CDR2 YFSETQ. CDR3 amino acids: CASSWTGIRGSPDTQYF. The CDR3 nucleotides read TGCGCCAGCAGCTGGACTGGAATACGTGGGAGCCCAGATACGCAGTATTTT. Complete variable domain (other parts from reference TRBV5-1 and TRBJ2-3): KAGVTQTPRYLIKTRGQQVTLSCSPISGHRSVSWYQQTPGQGLQFLFEYFSETQRNKGNFPGRFSGRQFSNSRSEMNVSTLELGDSALYLCASSWTGIRGSPDTQYFGPGTRLTVL.

The DNA of the CDR3 is TGTGCCAGCAGCCGCCTGCCCACTAGCGGGAATAATCTGGACAATGAGCAGTTCTTC. Its protein is CASSRLPTSGNNLDNEQFF. The chain joins TRBV7-7 to TRBJ2-1, with 10 bases fitting TRBD2. V lost 5 bases and J lost 5; bases outside the gene matches: 18. The CDR3 has 19 amino acids. The germline V gene encodes CDR1 SSHAT and CDR2 FNYEAQ (reference sequence).

Notes on this clonotype: Since a much larger clone is just one base distant, this may be a read error. The rearrangement uses TRBV5-1 and TRBJ2-2; no firm D call. The CDR3 is 13 residues long. Looked up from germline, CDR1 is SGHRS and CDR2 is YFSETQ. CDR3 in amino acids: CASGLADTGELFF. As DNA, the CDR3 is TGCGCCAGCGGCTTGGCCGACACCGGGGAGCTGTTTTTT.

In its sample, this clonotype was seen a few times. The rearrangement joins TRBV6-1 to TRBJ2-5; 12 nucleotides line up with TRBD1. The CDR3 is 15 amino acids. The trim removed 6 bases at V and 4 bases at J, leaving 6 bases unmatched. Per germline, CDR1 MNHNS and CDR2 SASEGT. CDR3 nucleotide sequence: TGTGCCAGCAGCTGGGGGACAGGGGGCATAGAGACCCAGTACTTC. Amino acids: CASSWGTGGIETQYF.

The chain employs TRBV6-5 and TRBJ2-7, with D perhaps assigned TRBD1 or TRBD2 (5 bases each). In germline, CDR1 is MNHEY, CDR2 SVGAGI. Trimming took off 2 bases at V and 3 bases at J, with 14 bases between the two ends. The CDR3 runs to 15 residues. The DNA of the CDR3 is TGTGCCAGCAGTTACACCGGGACCGGAAACTACGAGCAGTACGTC. Translated, it gives CASSYTGTGNYEQYV.

This clonotype was counted many times. J is TRBJ2-3 and V is TRBV7-2; 12 bases line up with TRBD2. V was pared by 6 bases and J by 6 bases, with 4 bases of the junction left unmatched. Germline CDR1 SGHTA, CDR2 FQGNSA. This CDR3 spans 14 amino acids. CDR3 loop: CASRWTSGKDTQYF. The DNA of the CDR3 is TGTGCCAGCAGGTGGACTAGCGGGAAGGATACGCAGTATTTT. Full variable domain (remainder filled in from reference TRBV7-2 and TRBJ2-3): GAGVSQSPSNKVTEKGKDVELRCDPISGHTALYWYRQSLGQGLEFLIYFQGNSAPDKSGLPSDRFSAERTGGSVSTLTIQRTQQEDSAVYLCASRWTSGKDTQYFGPGTRLTVL.

The chain is built from TRBV20-1 and TRBJ2-7; D possibly matches TRBD1 or TRBD2 (5 bases each). The germline V gene has CDR1 DFQATT and CDR2 SNEGSKA (reference sequence). V lost 0 bases and J 5 bases, leaving 11 bases between the germline ends. The CDR3 runs to 13 residues. The CDR3 sequence is CSARDRDDHEQYF. DNA for the CDR3: TGCAGTGCTAGAGATCGGGACGACCACGAGCAGTACTTC.

Only a few counts were recorded for this clonotype. The chain is built from TRBV21-1 and TRBJ2-5; the D call TRBD2 from the table was never checked on the DNA. TRBV21-1 is given as a pseudogene. CDR3 length: 16 residues. CDR3 nucleotide sequence: TGTGCCAGCAGCAAAGTGACTAGCGGGTGCCAAGAGACCCAGTACTTC. It encodes CASSKVTSGCQETQYF.

This sequence joins TRBV5-1 and TRBJ1-1, with TRBD1 matching over 7 bases. The length of the CDR3 is 13 residues. Looked up from germline, CDR1 is SGHRS and CDR2 is YFSETQ. The V and J ends lost 4 bases and 4 bases, in that order; junction bases with no gene match: 4. The DNA of the CDR3 is TGCGCCAGCAGCCACAGGGGAGTCACTGAAGCTTTCTTT. It codes for CASSHRGVTEAFF.